The sequence of this T cell receptor (beta chain) was determined in a study of blood T cells in healthy people across ages. Notes on the study in general: A greater number of naive CD4+ cells and higher diversity distinguished long-lived donors from aged donors.

A second PCR, run for about 7 to 11 cycles, used a sample-barcoded 5' primer plus a J-beta primer mix. TCRdb re-derived calls from the 5' RACE reads in MiXCR, one entry per CDR3 protein. The sample carries 1.5 million to 2 million distinct CDR3 sequences, less than 50% recorded once. This clonotype has a single count. What it recognizes is unknown. Healthy Russian Caucasian donors spanned ages about 6 to 90 years. V gave up 0 bases and J gave up 4 bases, with 12 bases separating them. Germline loops: CDR1 SGHRS, CDR2 YFSETQ. This CDR3 is 15 amino acids long. This chain links TRBV5-1 with TRBJ2-3; tentatively, D is TRBD1 (6 bases). Sequencing was done on a sample of blood. The sequence was obtained from a middle-aged woman in good health. The CDR3 DNA reads as TGCGCCAGCAGCTTGGTTGCGGCAGGGGCAGATACGCAGTATTTT. Translation: CASSLVAAGADTQYF.